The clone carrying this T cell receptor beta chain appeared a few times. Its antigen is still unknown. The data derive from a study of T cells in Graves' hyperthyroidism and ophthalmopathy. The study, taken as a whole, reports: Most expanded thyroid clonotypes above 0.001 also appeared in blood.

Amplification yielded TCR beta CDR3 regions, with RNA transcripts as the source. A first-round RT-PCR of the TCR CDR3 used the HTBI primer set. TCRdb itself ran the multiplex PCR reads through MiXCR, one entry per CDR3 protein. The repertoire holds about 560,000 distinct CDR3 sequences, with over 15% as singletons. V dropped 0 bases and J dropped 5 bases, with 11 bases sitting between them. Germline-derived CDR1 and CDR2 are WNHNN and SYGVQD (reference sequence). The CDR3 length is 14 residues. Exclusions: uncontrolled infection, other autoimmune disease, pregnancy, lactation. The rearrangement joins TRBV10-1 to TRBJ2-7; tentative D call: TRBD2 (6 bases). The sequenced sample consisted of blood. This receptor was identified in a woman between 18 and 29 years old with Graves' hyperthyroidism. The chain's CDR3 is CASSESGGSDEQYF. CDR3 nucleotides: TGCGCCAGCAGTGAGTCTGGAGGGAGCGACGAGCAGTACTTC.